The present entry profiles one T cell receptor (beta chain) with its context. The target antigen is unknown. This entry belongs to a study of T cell responses to AZD1222 COVID-19 vaccine. The wider study: Researchers grouped second doses given at about 4 or about 12 weeks into one pool. Overall study findings and caveats: Females outnumbered males among donors, who were mostly white British; clonal diversity was possibly underestimated. CD4 TCRs associated with vaccination spanned spike, dominating at 160-218 and 743-854. Reportedly, nearly half the spike-specific TCRs target unmutated variant regions.

With 2 bases removed from V and 6 bases from J, the gap between germline ends came to 13 bases. This CDR3 comprises 15 residues. Germline assignment: CDR1 SEHNR and CDR2 FQNEAQ (reference sequence). Clones were read by immunoSEQ multiplex PCR, and TCRdb kept only the in-frame ones, dropping some. Counted here are under 150,000 clones, 70% to 90% occurring once; the ten biggest clones make up approximately 1.6%. Sample: peripheral blood, taken on day 0 of AZD1222 vaccination. This TCR came from an adult in good health. The chain employs TRBV7-9 and TRBJ1-4, with TRBD1 as a possible D gene (6 bases). Written as DNA, the CDR3 is TGTGCCAGCAGCTTAAACAGGGTTTTAGATGAAAAACTGTTTTTT. Amino acid sequence: CASSLNRVLDEKLFF.